Included here is one T cell receptor beta chain sequence, with context. What it recognizes is unknown. These data originate in a study of neoadjuvant nivolumab and ipilimumab in lung cancer. Study-wide results and limits: Only a small number of samples underwent TCR sequencing.

Here immunoSEQ multiplex PCR was the method, and the copy in TCRdb shows in-frame clones only, minus some. In the table there are 5,000 or so clones, more than 60% of which are singletons. The clonotype was recovered from an adult with non-small cell lung cancer. Sequencing used tumor tissue, obtained after neoadjuvant nivolumab, alone or with ipilimumab, at or shortly before surgery.

CDR3 protein: CASSPPLHTQYF. The CDR3 DNA sequence: TGTGCCAGCTCACCACCGTTGCATACGCAGTATTTT. V gene TRBV18 combines with J gene TRBJ2-3; no clear D. The germline V gene has CDR1 KGHSH and CDR2 LQKENI. CDR3 length equals 12 residues. V dropped 0 bases and J dropped 7 bases, with 5 bases sitting between them.